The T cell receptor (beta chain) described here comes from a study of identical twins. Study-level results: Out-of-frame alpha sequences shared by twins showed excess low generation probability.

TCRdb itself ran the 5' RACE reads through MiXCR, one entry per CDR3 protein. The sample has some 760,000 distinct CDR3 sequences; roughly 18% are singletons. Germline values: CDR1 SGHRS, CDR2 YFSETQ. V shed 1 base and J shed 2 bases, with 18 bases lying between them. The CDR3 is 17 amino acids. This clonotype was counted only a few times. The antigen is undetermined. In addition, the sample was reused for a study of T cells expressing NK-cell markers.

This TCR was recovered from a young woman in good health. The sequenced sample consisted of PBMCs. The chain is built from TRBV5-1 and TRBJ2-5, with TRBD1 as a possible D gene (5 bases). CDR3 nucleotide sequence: TGCGCCAGCAGCTTGACCGCACCCAGGGCCCCACAAGAGACCCAGTACTTC. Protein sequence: CASSLTAPRAPQETQYF.